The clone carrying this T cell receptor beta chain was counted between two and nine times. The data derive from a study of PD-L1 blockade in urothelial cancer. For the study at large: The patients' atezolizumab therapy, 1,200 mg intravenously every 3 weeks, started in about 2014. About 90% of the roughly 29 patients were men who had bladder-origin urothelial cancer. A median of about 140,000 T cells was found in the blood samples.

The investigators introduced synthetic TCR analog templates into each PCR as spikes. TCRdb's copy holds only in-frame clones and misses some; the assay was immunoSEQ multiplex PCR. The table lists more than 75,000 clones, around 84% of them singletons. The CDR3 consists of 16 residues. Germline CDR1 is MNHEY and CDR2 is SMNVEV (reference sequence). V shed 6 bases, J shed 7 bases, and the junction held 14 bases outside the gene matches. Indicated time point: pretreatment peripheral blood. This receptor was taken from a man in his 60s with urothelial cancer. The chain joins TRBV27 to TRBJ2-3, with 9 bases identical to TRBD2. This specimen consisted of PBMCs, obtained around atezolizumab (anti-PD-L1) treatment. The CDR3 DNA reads TGTGCCAGCAGCCGGGGTAGGGCGGGAGGGCGCAATACGCAGTATTTT. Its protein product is CASSRGRAGGRNTQYF.